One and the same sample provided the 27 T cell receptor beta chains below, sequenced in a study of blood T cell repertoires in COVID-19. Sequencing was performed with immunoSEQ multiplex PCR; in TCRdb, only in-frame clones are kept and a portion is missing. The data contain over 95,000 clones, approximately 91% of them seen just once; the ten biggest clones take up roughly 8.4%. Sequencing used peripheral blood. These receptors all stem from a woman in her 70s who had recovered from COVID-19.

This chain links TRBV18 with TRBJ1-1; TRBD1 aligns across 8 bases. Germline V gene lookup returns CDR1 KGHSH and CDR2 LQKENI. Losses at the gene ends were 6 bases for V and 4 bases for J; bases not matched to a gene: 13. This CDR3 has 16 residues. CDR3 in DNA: TGTGCCAGCTCCGGCCTCAGGGGGCGTGGGGTCACTGAAGCTTTCTTT. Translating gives CASSGLRGRGVTEAFF.

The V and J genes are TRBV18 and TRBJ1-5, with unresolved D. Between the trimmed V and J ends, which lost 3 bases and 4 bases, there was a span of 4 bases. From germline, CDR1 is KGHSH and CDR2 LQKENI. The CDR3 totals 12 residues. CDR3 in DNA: TGTGCCAGCTCACCCCAGAATCAGCCCCAGCATTTT. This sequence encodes CASSPQNQPQHF.

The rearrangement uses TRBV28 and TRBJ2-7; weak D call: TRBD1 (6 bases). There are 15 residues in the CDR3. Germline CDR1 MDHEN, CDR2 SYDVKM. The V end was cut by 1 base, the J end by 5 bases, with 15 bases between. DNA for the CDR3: TGTGCCAGCAGTTTATCCCTCAGGGGATCCCACGAGCAGTACTTC. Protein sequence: CASSLSLRGSHEQYF.

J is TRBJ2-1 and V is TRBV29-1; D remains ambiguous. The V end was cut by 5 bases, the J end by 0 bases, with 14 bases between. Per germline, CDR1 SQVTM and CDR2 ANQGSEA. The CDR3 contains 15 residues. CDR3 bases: TGCAGCGTTACCCCCGGAGTGAACTCCTACAATGAGCAGTTCTTC. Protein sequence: CSVTPGVNSYNEQFF.

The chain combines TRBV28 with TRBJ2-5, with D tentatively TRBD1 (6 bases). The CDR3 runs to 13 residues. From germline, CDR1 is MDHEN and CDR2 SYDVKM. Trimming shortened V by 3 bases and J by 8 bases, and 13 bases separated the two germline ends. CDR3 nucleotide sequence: TGTGCCAGCAGTTTTCCGGACAGCAGCACCCAGTACTTC. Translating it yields CASSFPDSSTQYF.

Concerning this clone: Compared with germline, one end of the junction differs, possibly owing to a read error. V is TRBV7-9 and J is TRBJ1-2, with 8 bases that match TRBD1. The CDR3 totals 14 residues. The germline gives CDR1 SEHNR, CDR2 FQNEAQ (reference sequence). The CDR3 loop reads CASSPRTGKYDYTF. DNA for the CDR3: TGTGCCAGCAGCCCCCGGACAGGGAAATATGACTACACCTTC.

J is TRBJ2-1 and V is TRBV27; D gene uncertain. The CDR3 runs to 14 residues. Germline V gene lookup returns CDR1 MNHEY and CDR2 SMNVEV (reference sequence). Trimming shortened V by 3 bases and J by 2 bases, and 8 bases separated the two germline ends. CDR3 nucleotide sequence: TGTGCCAGCAGTTTCGAACAGCCCTACAATGAGCAGTTCTTC. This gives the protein CASSFEQPYNEQFF.

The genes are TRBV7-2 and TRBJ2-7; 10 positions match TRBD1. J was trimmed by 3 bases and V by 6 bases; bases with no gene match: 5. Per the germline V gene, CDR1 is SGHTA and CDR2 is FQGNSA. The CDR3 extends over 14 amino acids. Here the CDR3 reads CASSRDRGHYEQYF. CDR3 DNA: TGTGCCAGCAGTCGCGACAGGGGGCACTACGAGCAGTACTTC.

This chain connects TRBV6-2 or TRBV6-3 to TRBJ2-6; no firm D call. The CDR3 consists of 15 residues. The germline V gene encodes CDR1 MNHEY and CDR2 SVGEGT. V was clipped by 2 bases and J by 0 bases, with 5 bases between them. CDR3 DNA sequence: TGTGCCAGCAGTTACCCGGGCTCTGGGGCCAACGTCCTGACTTTC. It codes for CASSYPGSGANVLTF.

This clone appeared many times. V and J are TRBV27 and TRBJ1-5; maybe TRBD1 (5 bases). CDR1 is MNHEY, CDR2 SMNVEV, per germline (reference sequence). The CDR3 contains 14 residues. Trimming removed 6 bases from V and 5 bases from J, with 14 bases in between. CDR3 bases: TGTGCCAGCAGCCCGACAGAGTCTTATCAGCCCCAGCATTTT. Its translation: CASSPTESYQPQHF.

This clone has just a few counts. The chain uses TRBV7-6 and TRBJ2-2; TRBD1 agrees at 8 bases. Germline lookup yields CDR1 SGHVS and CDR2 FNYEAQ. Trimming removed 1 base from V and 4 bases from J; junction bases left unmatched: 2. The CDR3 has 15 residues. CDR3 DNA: TGTGCCAGCAGCTTAGTACAGGGGGGCACCGGGGAGCTGTTTTTT. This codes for CASSLVQGGTGELFF. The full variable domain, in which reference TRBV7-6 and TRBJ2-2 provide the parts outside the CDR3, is GAGVSQSPRYKVTKRGQDVALRCDPISGHVSLYWYRQALGQGPEFLTYFNYEAQQDKSGLPNDRFSAERPEGSISTLTIQRTEQRDSAMYRCASSLVQGGTGELFFGEGSRLTVL.

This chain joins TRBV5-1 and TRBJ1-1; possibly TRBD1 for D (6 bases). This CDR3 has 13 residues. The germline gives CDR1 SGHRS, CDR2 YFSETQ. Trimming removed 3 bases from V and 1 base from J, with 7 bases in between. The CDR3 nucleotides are TGCGCCAGCAGCTCGACAGGGAACACTGAAGCTTTCTTT. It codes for CASSSTGNTEAFF. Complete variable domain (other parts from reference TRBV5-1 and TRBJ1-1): KAGVTQTPRYLIKTRGQQVTLSCSPISGHRSVSWYQQTPGQGLQFLFEYFSETQRNKGNFPGRFSGRQFSNSRSEMNVSTLELGDSALYLCASSSTGNTEAFFGQGTRLTVV.

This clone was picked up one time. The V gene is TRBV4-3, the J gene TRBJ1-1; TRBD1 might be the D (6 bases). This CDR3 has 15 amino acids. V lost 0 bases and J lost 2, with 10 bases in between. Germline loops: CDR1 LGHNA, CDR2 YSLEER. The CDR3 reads CASSQDFRGNTEAFF. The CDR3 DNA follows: TGCGCCAGCAGCCAAGATTTCAGGGGTAACACTGAAGCTTTCTTT.

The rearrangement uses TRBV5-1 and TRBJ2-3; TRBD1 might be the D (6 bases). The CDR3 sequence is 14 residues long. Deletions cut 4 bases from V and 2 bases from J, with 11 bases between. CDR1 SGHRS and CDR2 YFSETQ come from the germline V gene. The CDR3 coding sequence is TGCGCCAGCAGCATAGGACAGTTCACAGATACGCAGTATTTT. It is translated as CASSIGQFTDTQYF.

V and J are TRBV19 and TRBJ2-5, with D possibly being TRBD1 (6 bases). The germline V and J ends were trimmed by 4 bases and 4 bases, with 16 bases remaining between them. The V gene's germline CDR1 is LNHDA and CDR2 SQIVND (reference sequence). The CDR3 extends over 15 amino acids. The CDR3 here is CASSRSAGVVETQYF. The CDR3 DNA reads TGTGCCAGTAGTAGGTCGGCAGGGGTGGTAGAGACCCAGTACTTC.

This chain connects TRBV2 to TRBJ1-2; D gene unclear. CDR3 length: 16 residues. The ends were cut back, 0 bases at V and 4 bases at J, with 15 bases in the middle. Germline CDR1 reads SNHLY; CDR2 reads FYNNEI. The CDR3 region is CASSEALGGWTYGYTF. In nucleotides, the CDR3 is TGTGCCAGCAGTGAAGCGCTGGGAGGGTGGACCTATGGCTACACCTTC.

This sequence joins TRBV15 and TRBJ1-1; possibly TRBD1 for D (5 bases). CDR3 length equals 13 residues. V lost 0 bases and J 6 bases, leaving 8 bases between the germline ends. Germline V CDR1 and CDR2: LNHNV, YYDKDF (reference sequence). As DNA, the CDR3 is TGTGCCACCAGCAGAGAGGCCAGGGCTGAAGCTTTCTTT. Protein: CATSREARAEAFF.

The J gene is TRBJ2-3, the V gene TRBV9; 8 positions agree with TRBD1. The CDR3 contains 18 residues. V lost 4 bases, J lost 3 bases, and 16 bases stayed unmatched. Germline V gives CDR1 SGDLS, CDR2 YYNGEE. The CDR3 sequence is CASSLHPDRALGTDTQYF. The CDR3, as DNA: TGTGCCAGCAGCCTCCATCCGGACAGGGCCTTGGGTACAGATACGCAGTATTTT. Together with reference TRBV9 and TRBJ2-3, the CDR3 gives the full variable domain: DSGVTQTPKHLITATGQRVTLRCSPRSGDLSVYWYQQSLDQGLQFLIQYYNGEERAKGNILERFSAQQFPDLHSELNLSSLELGDSALYFCASSLHPDRALGTDTQYFGPGTRLTVL.

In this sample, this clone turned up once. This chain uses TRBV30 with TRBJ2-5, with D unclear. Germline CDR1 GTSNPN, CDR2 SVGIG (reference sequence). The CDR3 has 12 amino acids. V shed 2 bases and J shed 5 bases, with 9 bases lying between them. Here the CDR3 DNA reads TGTGCCTGGAGTTATGGTGAGGAGACCCAGTACTTC. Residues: CAWSYGEETQYF.

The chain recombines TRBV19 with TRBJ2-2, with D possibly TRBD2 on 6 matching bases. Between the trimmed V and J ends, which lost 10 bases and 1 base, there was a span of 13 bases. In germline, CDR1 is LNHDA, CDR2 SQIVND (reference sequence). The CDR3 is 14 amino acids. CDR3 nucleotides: TGTGCCACGGGGGTTATGAGGAACACCGGGGAGCTGTTTTTT. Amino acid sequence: CATGVMRNTGELFF.

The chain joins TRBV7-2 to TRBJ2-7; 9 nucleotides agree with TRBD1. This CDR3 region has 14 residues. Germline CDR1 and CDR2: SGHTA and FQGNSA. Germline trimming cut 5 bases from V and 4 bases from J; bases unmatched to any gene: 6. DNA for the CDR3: TGTGCCAGCAGCGTAAGACAGGGGGAATACGAGCAGTACTTC. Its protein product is CASSVRQGEYEQYF.

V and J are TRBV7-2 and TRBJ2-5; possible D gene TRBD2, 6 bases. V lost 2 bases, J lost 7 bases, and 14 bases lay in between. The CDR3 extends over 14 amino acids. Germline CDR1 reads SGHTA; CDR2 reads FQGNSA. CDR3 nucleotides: TGTGCCAGCAGCTTACCCCGGCAGGGAGGGACCCAGTACTTC. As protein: CASSLPRQGGTQYF. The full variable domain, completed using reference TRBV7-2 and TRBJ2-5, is GAGVSQSPSNKVTEKGKDVELRCDPISGHTALYWYRQSLGQGLEFLIYFQGNSAPDKSGLPSDRFSAERTGGSVSTLTIQRTQQEDSAVYLCASSLPRQGGTQYFGPGTRLLVL.

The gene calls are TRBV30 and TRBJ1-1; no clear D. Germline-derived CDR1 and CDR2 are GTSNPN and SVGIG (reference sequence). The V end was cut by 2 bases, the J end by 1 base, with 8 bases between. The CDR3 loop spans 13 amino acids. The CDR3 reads CAWSLAGNTEAFF. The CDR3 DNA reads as TGTGCCTGGAGTCTCGCAGGGAACACTGAAGCTTTCTTT.

The CDR3 DNA reads as TGTGCCAGCAGCCCCCAAACAGGGCCCCTCTACGAGCAGTACTTC. It yields the protein CASSPQTGPLYEQYF. This sequence joins TRBV5-6 and TRBJ2-7; D may be TRBD1 (6 bases). V was shortened by 4 bases and J by 3 bases, with 17 bases between the two germline ends. Germline loops: CDR1 SGHDT, CDR2 YYEEEE. The CDR3 has 15 residues.

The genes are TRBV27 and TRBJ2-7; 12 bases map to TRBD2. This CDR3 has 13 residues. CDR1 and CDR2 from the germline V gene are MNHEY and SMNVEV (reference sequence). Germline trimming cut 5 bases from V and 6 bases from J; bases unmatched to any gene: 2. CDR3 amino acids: CASSVLAGGEQYF. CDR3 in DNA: TGTGCCAGCAGTGTACTAGCGGGAGGCGAGCAGTACTTC.

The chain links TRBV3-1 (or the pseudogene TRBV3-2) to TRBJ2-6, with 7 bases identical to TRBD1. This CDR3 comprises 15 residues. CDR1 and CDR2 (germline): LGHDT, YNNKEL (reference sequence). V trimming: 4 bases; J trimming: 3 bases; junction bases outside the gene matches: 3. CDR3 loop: CASSPPGGGANVLTF. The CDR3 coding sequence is TGTGCCAGCAGCCCGCCAGGGGGTGGGGCCAACGTCCTGACTTTC.

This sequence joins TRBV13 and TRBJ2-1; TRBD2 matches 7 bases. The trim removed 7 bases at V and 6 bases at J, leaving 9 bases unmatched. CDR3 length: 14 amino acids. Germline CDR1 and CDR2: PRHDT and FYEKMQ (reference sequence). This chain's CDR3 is CASILGGSRNEQFF. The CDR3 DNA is TGTGCCAGCATACTCGGCGGGAGCCGCAATGAGCAGTTCTTC.